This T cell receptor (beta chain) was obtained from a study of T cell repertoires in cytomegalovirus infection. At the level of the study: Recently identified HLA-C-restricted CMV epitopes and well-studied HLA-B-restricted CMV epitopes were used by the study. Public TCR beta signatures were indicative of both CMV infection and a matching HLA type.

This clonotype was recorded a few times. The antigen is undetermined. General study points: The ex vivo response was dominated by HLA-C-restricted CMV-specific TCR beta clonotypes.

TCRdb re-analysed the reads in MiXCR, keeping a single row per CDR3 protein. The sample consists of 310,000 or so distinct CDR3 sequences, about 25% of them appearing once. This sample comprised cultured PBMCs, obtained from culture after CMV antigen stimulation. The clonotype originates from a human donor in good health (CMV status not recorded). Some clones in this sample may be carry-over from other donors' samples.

CDR3 nucleotides: TGTGCCAGCAGGTCGCTCCAATTGAGGTCCGAGACCCAGTACTTC. It yields the protein CASRSLQLRSETQYF. The chain combines TRBV28 with TRBJ2-5; D remains unclear. V lost 6 bases to trimming and J lost 5 bases, with 19 bases between them. The CDR3 is 15 residues long. In germline, CDR1 is MDHEN, CDR2 SYDVKM. The full variable domain, its missing parts supplied by reference TRBV28 and TRBJ2-5, is DVKVTQSSRYLVKRTGEKVFLECVQDMDHENMFWYRQDPGLGLRLIYFSYDVKMKEKGDIPEGYSVSREKKERFSLILESASTNQTSMYLCASRSLQLRSETQYFGPGTRLLVL.